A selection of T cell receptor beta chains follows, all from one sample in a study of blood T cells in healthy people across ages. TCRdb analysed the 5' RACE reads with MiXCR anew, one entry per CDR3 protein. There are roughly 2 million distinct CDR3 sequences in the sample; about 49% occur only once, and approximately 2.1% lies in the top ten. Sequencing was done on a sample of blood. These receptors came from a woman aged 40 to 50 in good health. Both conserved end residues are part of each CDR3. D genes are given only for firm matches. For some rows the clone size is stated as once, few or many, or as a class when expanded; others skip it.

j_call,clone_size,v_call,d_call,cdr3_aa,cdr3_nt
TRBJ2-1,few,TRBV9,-,CASSVTLYNEQFF,TGTGCCAGCAGCGTGACGCTCTACAATGAGCAGTTCTTC
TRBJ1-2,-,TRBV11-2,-,CASSLDNRVDGYTF,TGTGCCAGCAGCTTAGATAACAGGGTCGACGGCTACACCTTC
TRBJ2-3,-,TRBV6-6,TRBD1,CASSSSPRTGDPDTQYF,TGTGCCAGCAGTTCCTCTCCCCGGACAGGCGATCCAGATACGCAGTATTTT
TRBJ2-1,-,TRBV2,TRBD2,CASSDSGGPWDEQFF,TGTGCCAGCAGTGATAGCGGGGGGCCCTGGGATGAGCAGTTCTTC
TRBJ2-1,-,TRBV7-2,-,CASSIQPVEQFF,TGTGCCAGCAGCATCCAACCGGTCGAGCAGTTCTTC
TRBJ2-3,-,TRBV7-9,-,CASSPGAAPFTDTQYF,TGTGCCAGCAGCCCCGGAGCGGCTCCCTTCACAGATACGCAGTATTTT
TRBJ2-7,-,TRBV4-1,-,CASSQSEGSVSYEQYF,TGCGCCAGCAGCCAATCGGAGGGTTCAGTCTCCTACGAGCAGTACTTC
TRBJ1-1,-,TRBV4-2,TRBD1,CASSYGTASMNTEAFF,TGTGCCAGCAGCTACGGGACAGCCTCGATGAACACTGAAGCTTTCTTT
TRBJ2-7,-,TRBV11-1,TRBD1,CASSWDRTGAYNEQYF,TGTGCCAGCAGCTGGGATCGGACAGGGGCCTACAATGAGCAGTACTTC
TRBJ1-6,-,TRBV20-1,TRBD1,CSARDTGTGSNSPLHF,TGCAGTGCTAGAGATACTGGGACAGGGAGTAATTCACCCCTCCACTTT
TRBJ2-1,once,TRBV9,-,CASSAQTGTEQFF,TGTGCCAGCAGCGCGCAGACAGGCACTGAGCAGTTCTTC
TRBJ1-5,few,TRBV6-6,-,CASSLYGDMSNQPQHF,TGTGCCAGCAGTTTATACGGGGATATGAGCAATCAGCCCCAGCATTTT
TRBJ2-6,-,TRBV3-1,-,CASSALKPRGSGLSSGANVLTF,TGTGCCAGCAGCGCACTCAAGCCCCGGGGGAGCGGGCTCAGCTCTGGGGCCAACGTCCTGACTTTC
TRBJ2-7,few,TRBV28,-,CASSLGTIYEQYF,TGTGCCAGCAGTCTCGGAACCATCTACGAGCAGTACTTC
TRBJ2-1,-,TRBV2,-,CAIQQNNEQFF,TGTGCCATCCAACAGAACAATGAGCAGTTCTTC
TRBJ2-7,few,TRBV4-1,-,CASSTGPLGPSGYEQYF,TGCGCCAGCAGCACCGGACCCCTGGGCCCCTCAGGGTACGAGCAGTACTTC
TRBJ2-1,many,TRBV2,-,CASTYNEQFF,TGTGCCAGCACATACAATGAGCAGTTCTTC
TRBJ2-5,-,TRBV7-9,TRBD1,CASTQSTGTETQYF,TGTGCCAGCACCCAATCGACAGGGACAGAGACCCAGTACTTC
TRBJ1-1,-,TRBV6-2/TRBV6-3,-,CASREGSRETEAFF,TGTGCCAGCAGGGAAGGTAGCCGCGAAACTGAAGCTTTCTTT
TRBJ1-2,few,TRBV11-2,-,CASSVGSDYGYTF,TGTGCCAGCAGCGTCGGCTCGGACTATGGCTACACCTTC
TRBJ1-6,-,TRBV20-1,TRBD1,CSALVSGQNNSPLHF,TGCAGTGCTCTAGTATCGGGACAGAATAATTCACCCCTCCACTTT
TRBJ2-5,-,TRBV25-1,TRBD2,CASSPPWVGLAGPSAETQYF,TGTGCCAGCAGCCCTCCCTGGGTGGGACTAGCGGGTCCTTCTGCGGAGACCCAGTACTTC
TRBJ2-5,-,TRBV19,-,CASSIGTVKETQYF,TGTGCCAGTAGTATCGGGACGGTTAAAGAGACCCAGTACTTC
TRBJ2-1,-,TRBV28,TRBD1,CASSGDSRNNEQFF,TGTGCCAGCAGTGGGGACAGCCGAAACAATGAGCAGTTCTTC
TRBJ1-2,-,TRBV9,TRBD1,CASSVVSGDRKSNYGYTF,TGTGCCAGCAGCGTAGTATCGGGGGACAGGAAATCTAACTATGGCTACACCTTC
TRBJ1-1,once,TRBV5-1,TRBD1,CASSRTGGPDTEAFF,TGCGCCAGCAGCCGGACAGGGGGCCCGGACACTGAAGCTTTCTTT
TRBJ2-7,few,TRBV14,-,CASSQNVRQDWGNEQYF,TGTGCCAGCAGCCAAAACGTGAGACAGGACTGGGGAAACGAGCAGTACTTC
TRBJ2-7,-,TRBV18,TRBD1,CASSPSQGAIYEQYF,TGTGCCAGCTCACCGTCACAGGGGGCGATCTACGAGCAGTACTTC
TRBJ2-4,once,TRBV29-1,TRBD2,CSVETSGNIQYF,TGCAGCGTTGAAACTAGCGGGAACATTCAGTACTTC
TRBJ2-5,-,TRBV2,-,CARESGGRETQYF,TGTGCCAGAGAGTCCGGGGGGCGAGAGACCCAGTACTTC
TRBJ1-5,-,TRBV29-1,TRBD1,CSAATGDRPQHF,TGCAGCGCAGCTACAGGGGATCGTCCCCAGCATTTT
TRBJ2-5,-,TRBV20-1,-,CSAYPQGYPETQYF,TGCAGTGCCTACCCGCAGGGGTATCCCGAGACCCAGTACTTC
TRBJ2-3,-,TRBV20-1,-,CSAPRPGPRTDTQYF,TGCAGTGCTCCGCGACCGGGACCACGCACAGATACGCAGTATTTT
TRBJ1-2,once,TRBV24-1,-,CATFSGARGYGYTF,TGTGCCACCTTCAGCGGAGCAAGAGGATATGGCTACACCTTC
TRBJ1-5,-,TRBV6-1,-,CATDWGGSNQPQHF,TGTGCCACCGATTGGGGCGGGAGCAATCAGCCCCAGCATTTT
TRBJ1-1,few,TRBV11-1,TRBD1,CASSRQGPNTEAFF,TGTGCCAGCAGCCGACAGGGCCCCAACACTGAAGCTTTCTTT
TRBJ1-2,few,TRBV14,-,CASSQTDRNYGYTF,TGTGCCAGCAGCCAGACCGACAGGAACTATGGCTACACCTTC
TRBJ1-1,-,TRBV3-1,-,CASSQEVPPNTEAFF,TGTGCCAGCAGCCAAGAAGTACCCCCGAACACTGAAGCTTTCTTT
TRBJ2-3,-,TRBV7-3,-,CASSSPEGGPEDTQYF,TGTGCCAGCAGCTCGCCCGAGGGGGGGCCGGAAGATACGCAGTATTTT
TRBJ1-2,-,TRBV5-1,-,CASSPSGTQLYGYTF,TGCGCCAGCAGCCCCAGTGGGACACAGCTCTATGGCTACACCTTC
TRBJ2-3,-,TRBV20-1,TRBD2,CSAKSGGATDTQYF,TGCAGTGCTAAAAGCGGGGGAGCTACAGATACGCAGTATTTT
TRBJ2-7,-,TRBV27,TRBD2,CASSFRLAGGGYEQYF,TGTGCCAGCAGTTTCCGGCTAGCGGGGGGTGGCTACGAGCAGTACTTC
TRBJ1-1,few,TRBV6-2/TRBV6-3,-,CASNGGYTEAFF,TGTGCCAGCAATGGGGGCTACACTGAAGCTTTCTTT
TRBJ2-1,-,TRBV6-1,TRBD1,CASSDRGFSYNEQFF,TGTGCCAGCAGCGACAGGGGGTTCTCCTACAATGAGCAGTTCTTC
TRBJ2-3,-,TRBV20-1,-,CSARGGGGNTDTQYF,TGCAGTGCTAGAGGGGGTGGCGGGAACACAGATACGCAGTATTTT
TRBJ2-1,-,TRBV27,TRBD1,CASGSSGQGSYNEQFF,TGTGCCAGCGGTTCCTCTGGACAGGGCTCTTACAATGAGCAGTTCTTC
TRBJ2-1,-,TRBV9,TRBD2,CASSVSGGAHEQFF,TGTGCCAGCAGCGTAAGCGGGGGGGCCCATGAGCAGTTCTTC
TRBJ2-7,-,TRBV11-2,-,CASSLDAGAWEQYF,TGTGCCAGCAGCTTAGATGCGGGGGCGTGGGAGCAGTACTTC
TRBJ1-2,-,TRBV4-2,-,CASSHDVSGARDGYTF,TGTGCCAGCAGCCATGATGTCTCGGGGGCACGGGATGGCTACACCTTC
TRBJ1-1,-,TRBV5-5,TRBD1,CASSSGQGAVNTEAFF,TGTGCCAGCAGCTCCGGACAGGGGGCAGTGAACACTGAAGCTTTCTTT
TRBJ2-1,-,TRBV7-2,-,CASSDLFNEQFF,TGTGCCAGCAGCGACCTATTCAATGAGCAGTTCTTC
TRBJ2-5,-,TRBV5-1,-,CASSGNLETQYF,TGCGCCAGCAGCGGGAACTTAGAGACCCAGTACTTC